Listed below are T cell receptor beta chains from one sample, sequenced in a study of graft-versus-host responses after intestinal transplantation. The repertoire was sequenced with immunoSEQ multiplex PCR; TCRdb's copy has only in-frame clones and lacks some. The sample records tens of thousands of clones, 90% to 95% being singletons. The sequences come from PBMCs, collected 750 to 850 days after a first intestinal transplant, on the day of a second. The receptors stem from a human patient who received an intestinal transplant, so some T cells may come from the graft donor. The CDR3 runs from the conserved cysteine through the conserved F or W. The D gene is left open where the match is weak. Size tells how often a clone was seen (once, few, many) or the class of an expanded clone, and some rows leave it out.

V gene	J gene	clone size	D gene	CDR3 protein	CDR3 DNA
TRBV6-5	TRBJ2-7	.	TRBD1	CASSADRVAVYEQYF	TGTGCCAGCAGTGCAGACAGGGTTGCAGTCTACGAGCAGTACTTC
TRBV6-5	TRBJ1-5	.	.	CASSYRLGINQPQHF	TGTGCCAGCAGTTACCGTTTGGGGATAAATCAGCCCCAGCATTTT
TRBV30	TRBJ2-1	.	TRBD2	CAWTSGNYNEQFF	TGTGCCTGGACTAGCGGGAACTACAATGAGCAGTTCTTC
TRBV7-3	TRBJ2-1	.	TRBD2	CASSPGTSESDEQFF	TGTGCCAGCAGCCCCGGGACTAGCGAGTCAGATGAGCAGTTCTTC
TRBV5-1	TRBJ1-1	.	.	CASSRRLNREGAEAFF	TGCGCCAGCAGCCGACGGCTGAACAGGGAGGGGGCTGAAGCTTTCTTT
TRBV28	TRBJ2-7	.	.	CASSSDRPKYF	TGTGCCAGCAGTTCTGACAGGCCAAAGTACTTC
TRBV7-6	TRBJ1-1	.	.	CASSPLGWTEAFF	TGTGCCAGCAGCCCTTTAGGTTGGACTGAAGCTTTCTTT
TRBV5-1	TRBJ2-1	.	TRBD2	CASSLGPGGRDNEQFF	TGCGCCAGCAGCTTGGGGCCGGGAGGGCGGGACAATGAGCAGTTCTTC
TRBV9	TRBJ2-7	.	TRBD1	CASSGGTGTYEQYF	TGTGCCAGCAGCGGGGGGACAGGGACCTACGAGCAGTACTTC
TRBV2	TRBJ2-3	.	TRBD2	CASDLAGGTDTQYF	TGTGCCAGCGACCTAGCGGGGGGCACAGATACGCAGTATTTT
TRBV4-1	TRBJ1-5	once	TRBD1	CASSQDLRTGLLPQHF	TGCGCCAGCAGCCAAGATCTAAGGACAGGTTTGCTGCCCCAGCATTTT
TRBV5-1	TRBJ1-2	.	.	CASSLGRDYGYTF	TGCGCCAGCAGCTTGGGAAGGGACTATGGCTACACCTTC
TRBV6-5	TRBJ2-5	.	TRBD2	CASSYLSTSGKETQYF	TGTGCCAGCAGTTACTTATCGACTAGCGGGAAAGAGACCCAGTACTTC
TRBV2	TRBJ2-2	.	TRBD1	CASRRQGARTGELFF	TGTGCCAGCAGGCGACAGGGGGCTCGGACCGGGGAGCTGTTTTTT
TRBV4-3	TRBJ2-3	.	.	CASSQDGVSTDTQYF	TGCGCCAGCAGCCAAGACGGGGTTAGCACAGATACGCAGTATTTT
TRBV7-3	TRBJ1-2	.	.	CASSSTHNPAGGYTF	TGTGCCAGCAGCTCTACCCACAATCCTGCCGGTGGCTACACCTTC
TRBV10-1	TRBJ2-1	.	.	CASSDGTGSYNEQFF	TGCGCCAGCAGTGATGGGACGGGCTCCTACAATGAGCAGTTCTTC
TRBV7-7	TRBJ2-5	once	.	CASSLAFVDNWREWEETQYF	TGTGCTAGCAGCTTAGCGTTTGTTGATAATTGGCGGGAATGGGAGGAGACCCAGTACTTC
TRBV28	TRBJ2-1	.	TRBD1	CASSSTGTDFIGQFF	TGTGCCAGCAGTTCCACCGGGACAGACTTTATTGGGCAGTTCTTC
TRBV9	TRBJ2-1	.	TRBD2	CASSAGGTRSYEQFF	TGTGCCAGCAGCGCCGGGGGGACTAGAAGTTATGAGCAGTTCTTC
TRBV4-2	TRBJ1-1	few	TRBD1	CASSQDPGQGNTEAFF	TGTGCCAGCAGCCAAGATCCGGGACAGGGGAACACTGAAGCTTTCTTT
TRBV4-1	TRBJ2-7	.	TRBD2	CASSLGLAGYEQYF	TGCGCCAGCAGCCTCGGACTAGCGGGATACGAGCAGTACTTC
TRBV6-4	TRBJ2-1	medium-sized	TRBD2	CASSDTSGGANEQFF	TGTGCCAGCAGTGACACTAGCGGGGGGGCCAATGAGCAGTTCTTC
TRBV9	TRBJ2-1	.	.	CASSPSLGGNEQFF	TGTGCCAGCAGCCCCTCCCTAGGGGGGAATGAGCAGTTCTTC